A single T cell receptor (beta chain) is shown here with its context. As yet, its antigen is unknown. These data come from a study of response to subunit inactivated influenza vaccine. Looked up from germline, CDR1 is MNHEY and CDR2 is SVGEGT. This CDR3 spans 14 amino acids. V lost 2 bases to trimming and J lost 4 bases, with 6 bases between them. Overall study results and limits: The authors suggested that every seasonal influenza vaccination recruits few new T cells.

MiXCR, applied by TCRdb to the RT-PCR reads, yields one record per CDR3 protein. The sample holds about 700,000 distinct CDR3 sequences, around 14% seen once. The chain carries TRBV6-2 or TRBV6-3 and TRBJ2-6; no definite D call. Here the sequenced sample was PBMCs from blood, taken less than 15 days before vaccination. This sequence originates from a man aged 50-60 years who received an inactivated influenza vaccine. CDR3 DNA sequence: TGTGCCAGCAGTTACACCTGGGGGGCCAACGTCCTGACTTTC. Encoded protein: CASSYTWGANVLTF.